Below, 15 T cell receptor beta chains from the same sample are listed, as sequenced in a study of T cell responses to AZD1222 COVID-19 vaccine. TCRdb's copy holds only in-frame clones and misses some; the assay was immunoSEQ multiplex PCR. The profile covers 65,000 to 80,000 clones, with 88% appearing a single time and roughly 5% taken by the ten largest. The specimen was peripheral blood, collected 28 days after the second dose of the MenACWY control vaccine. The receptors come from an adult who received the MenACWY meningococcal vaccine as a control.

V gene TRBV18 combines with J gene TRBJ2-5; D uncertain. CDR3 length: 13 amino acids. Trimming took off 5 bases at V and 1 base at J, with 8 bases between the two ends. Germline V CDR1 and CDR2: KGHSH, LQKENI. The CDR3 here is CASSVWAQETQYF. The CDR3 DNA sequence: TGTGCCAGCTCAGTCTGGGCCCAAGAGACCCAGTACTTC.

DNA of the CDR3: TGTGCCAGCAGCCCGGAGGGACAGGGGAACACTGAAGCTTTCTTT. It yields the protein CASSPEGQGNTEAFF. The chain has TRBV13 and TRBJ1-1; 9 bases match TRBD1. Germline CDR1 reads PRHDT; CDR2 reads FYEKMQ (reference sequence). The ends lost 5 bases at V and 1 base at J; junction bases unmatched: 5. There are 15 residues in the CDR3.

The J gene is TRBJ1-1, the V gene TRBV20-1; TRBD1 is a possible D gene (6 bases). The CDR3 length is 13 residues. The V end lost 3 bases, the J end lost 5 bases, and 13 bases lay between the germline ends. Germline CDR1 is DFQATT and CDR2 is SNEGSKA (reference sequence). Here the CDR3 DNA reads TGCAGTGCTAGTGGGGGCGTCGGGACTGAAGCTTTCTTT. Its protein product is CSASGGVGTEAFF.

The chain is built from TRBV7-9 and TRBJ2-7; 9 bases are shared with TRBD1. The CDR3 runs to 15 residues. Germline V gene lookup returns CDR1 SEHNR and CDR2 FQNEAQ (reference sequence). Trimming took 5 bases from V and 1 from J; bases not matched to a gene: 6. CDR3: CASSPQDRGSYEQYF. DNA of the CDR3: TGTGCCAGCAGCCCCCAGGACAGGGGTTCCTACGAGCAGTACTTC.

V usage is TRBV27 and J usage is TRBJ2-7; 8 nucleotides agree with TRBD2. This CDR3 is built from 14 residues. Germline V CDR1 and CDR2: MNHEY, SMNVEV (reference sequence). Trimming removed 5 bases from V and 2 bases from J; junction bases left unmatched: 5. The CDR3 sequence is CASSQGAGAYEQYF. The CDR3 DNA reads TGTGCCAGCAGTCAGGGAGCGGGAGCCTACGAGCAGTACTTC.

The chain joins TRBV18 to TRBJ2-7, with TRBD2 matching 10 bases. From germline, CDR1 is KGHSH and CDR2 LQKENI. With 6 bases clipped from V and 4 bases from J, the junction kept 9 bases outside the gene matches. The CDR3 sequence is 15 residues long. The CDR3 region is CASSHPSGRAYEQYF. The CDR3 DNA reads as TGTGCCAGCTCCCATCCAAGCGGGAGGGCTTACGAGCAGTACTTC.

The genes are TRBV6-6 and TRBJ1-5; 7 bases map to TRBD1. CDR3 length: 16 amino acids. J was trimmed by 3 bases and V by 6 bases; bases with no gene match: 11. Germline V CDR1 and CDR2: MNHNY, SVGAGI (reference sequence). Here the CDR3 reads CASSRSAGGTNQPQHF. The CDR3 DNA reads TGTGCCAGCAGCCGATCCGCAGGGGGTACCAATCAGCCCCAGCATTTT.

The CDR3 DNA reads as TGTGCCAGCAGCTCTCCGGGACAGGGGGCCTATGAGCAGTTCTTC. Its translation is CASSSPGQGAYEQFF. This chain links TRBV7-2 with TRBJ2-1; the match to TRBD1 covers 12 bases. J gave up 8 bases and V 4 bases, and 6 bases lay outside the gene matches. This CDR3 spans 15 amino acids. Germline V gene lookup returns CDR1 SGHTA and CDR2 FQGNSA.

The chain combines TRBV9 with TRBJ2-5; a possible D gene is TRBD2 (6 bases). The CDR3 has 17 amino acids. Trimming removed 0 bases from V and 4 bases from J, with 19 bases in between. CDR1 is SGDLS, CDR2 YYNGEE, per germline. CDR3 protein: CASSVATVWGAGETQYF. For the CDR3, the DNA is TGTGCCAGCAGCGTAGCTACCGTGTGGGGAGCGGGAGAGACCCAGTACTTC.

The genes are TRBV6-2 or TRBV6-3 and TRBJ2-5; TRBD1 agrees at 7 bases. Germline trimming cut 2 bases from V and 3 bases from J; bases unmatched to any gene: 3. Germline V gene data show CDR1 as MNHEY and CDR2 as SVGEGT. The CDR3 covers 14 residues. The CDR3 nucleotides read TGTGCCAGCAGTTACCCCGGGACAGAAGAGACCCAGTACTTC. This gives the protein CASSYPGTEETQYF.

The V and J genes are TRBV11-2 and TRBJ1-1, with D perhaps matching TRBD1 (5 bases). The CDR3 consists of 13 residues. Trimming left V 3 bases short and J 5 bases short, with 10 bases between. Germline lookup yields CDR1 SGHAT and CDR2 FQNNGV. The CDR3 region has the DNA TGTGCCAGCAGCTTCTTGGGGGGGACTGAAGCTTTCTTT. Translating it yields CASSFLGGTEAFF.

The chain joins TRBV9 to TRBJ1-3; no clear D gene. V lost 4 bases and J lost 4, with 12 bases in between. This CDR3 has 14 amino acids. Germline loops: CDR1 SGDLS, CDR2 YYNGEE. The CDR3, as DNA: TGTGCCAGCAGCCCCCGAACCATAGGAAACACCATATATTTT. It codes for CASSPRTIGNTIYF.

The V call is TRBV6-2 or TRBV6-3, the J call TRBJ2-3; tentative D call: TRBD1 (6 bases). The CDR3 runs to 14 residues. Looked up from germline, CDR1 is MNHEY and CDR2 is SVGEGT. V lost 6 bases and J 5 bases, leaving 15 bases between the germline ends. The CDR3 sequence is CASSPPGQRDTQYF. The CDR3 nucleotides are TGTGCCAGCAGCCCCCCCGGACAGCGAGATACGCAGTATTTT.

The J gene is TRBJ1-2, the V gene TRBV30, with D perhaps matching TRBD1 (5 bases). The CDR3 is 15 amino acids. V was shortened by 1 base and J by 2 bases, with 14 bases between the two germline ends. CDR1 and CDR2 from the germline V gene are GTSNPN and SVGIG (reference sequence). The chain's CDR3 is CAWSDRQRPNYGYTF. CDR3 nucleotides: TGTGCCTGGAGTGACCGACAGAGACCCAACTATGGCTACACCTTC.

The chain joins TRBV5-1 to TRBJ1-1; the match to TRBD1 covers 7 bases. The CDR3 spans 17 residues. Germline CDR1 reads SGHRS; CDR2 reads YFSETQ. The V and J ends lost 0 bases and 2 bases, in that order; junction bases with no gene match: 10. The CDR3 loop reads CASSLGDRDGENTEAFF. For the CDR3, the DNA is TGCGCCAGCAGCTTGGGGGACAGAGATGGGGAAAACACTGAAGCTTTCTTT. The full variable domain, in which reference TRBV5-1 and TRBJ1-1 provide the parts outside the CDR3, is KAGVTQTPRYLIKTRGQQVTLSCSPISGHRSVSWYQQTPGQGLQFLFEYFSETQRNKGNFPGRFSGRQFSNSRSEMNVSTLELGDSALYLCASSLGDRDGENTEAFFGQGTRLTVV.